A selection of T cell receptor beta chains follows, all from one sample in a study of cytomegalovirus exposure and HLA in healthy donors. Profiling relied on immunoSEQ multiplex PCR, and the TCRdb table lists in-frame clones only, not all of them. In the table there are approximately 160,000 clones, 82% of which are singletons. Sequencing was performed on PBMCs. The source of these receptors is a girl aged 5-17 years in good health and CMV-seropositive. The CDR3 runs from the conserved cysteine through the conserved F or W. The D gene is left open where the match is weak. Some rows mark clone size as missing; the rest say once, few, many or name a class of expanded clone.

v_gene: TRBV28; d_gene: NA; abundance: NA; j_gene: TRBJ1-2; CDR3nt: TGTGCCAGCAGTTTCCCGCCAGGGGATGGCTACACCTTC; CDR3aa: CASSFPPGDGYTF
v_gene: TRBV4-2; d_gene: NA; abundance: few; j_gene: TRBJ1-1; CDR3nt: TGTGCCAGCAGCCAAATCGGACAGTGGTTTCACACTGAAGCTTTCTTT; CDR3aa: CASSQIGQWFHTEAFF
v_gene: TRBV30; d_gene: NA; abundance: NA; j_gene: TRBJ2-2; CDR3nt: TGTGCCTGGAGTGTATTCAGGGCGCGGAGCACCGGGGAGCTGTTTTTT; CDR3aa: CAWSVFRARSTGELFF
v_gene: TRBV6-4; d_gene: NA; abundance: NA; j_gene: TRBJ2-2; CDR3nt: TGTGCCAGCAGTCAAACACCCGGGGGGCCCACCGGGGAGCTGTTTTTT; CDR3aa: CASSQTPGGPTGELFF
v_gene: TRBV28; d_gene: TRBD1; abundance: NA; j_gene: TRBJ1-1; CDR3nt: TGTGCCAGCAGTTCAGCAGGGGGCAAAAACACTGAAGCTTTCTTT; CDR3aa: CASSSAGGKNTEAFF
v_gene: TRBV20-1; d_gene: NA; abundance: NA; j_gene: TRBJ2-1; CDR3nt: TGCAGTGCTAGAGATCTGGGCCAGCAGTTCTTC; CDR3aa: CSARDLGQQFF
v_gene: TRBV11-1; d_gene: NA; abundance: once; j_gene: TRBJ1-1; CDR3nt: TGTGCCAGCAGCTTAAACAGGGACACTGAAGCTTTCTTT; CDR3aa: CASSLNRDTEAFF
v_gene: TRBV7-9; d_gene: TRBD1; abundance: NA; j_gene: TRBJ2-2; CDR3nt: TGTGCCAGCAGCTTGGGGACAGGGCTAAGCGGGGAGCTGTTTTTT; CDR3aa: CASSLGTGLSGELFF
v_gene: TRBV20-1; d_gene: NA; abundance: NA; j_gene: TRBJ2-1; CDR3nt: TGCAGTGCTAGAGTCGGGTATGAGCAGTTCTTC; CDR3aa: CSARVGYEQFF
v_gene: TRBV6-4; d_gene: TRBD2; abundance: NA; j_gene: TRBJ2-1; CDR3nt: TGTGCCAGCAGTGTAGTAGCGGGGGGCTACAATGAGCAGTTCTTC; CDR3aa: CASSVVAGGYNEQFF
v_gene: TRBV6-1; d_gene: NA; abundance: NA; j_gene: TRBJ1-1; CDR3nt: TGTGCCAGCAGTGATCGGGTCAGGAGGGCCACTGAAGCTTTCTTT; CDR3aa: CASSDRVRRATEAFF
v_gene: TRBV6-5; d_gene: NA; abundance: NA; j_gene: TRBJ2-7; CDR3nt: TGTGCCAGCAGTTTTGACAGGTTCTACGAGCAGTACTTC; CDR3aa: CASSFDRFYEQYF
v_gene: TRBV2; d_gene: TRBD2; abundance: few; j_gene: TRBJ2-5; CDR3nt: TGTGCCGTGCGGGGGGGCGGAGAGACCCAGTACTTC; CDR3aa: CAVRGGGETQYF
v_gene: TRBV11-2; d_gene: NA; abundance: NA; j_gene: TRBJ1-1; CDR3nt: TGTGCCAGCAGCTTGGGGGGGGCATCCACTGAAGCTTTCTTT; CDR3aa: CASSLGGASTEAFF
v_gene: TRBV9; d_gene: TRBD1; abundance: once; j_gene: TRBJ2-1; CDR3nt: TGTGCCAGCAGCCCCCAAACAGGGGCCCCCAATGAGCAGTTCTTC; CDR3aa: CASSPQTGAPNEQFF
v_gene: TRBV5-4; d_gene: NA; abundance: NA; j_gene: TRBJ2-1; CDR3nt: TGTGCCAGCAGTGAGCCACTGGAGAGCTCCTACAATGAGCAGTTCTTC; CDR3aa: CASSEPLESSYNEQFF
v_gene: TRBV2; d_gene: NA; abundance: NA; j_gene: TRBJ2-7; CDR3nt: TGTGCCAGCAGTGAAGGGGAGTACTACGAGCAGTACTTC; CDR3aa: CASSEGEYYEQYF
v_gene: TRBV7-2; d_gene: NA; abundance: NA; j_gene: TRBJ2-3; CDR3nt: TGTGCCAGCAGCTTTGGGGGGGCGGATACGCAGTATTTT; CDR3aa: CASSFGGADTQYF
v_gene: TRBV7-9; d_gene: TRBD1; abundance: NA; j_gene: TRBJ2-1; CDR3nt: TGTGCCAGCAGCCGTTCAGGGGGCGATGAGCAGTTCTTC; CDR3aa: CASSRSGGDEQFF
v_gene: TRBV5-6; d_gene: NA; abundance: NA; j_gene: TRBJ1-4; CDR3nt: TGTGCCAGCAGCTTCTCCCGGGGGGAAAAACTGTTTTTT; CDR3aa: CASSFSRGEKLFF
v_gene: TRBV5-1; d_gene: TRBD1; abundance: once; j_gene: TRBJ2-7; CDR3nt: TGCGCCAGCAGCTTGGGGCAGGGGGCGCGGGAGCAGTACTTC; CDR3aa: CASSLGQGAREQYF
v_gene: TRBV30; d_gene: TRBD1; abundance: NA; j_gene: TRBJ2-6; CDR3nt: TGTGCCTGGAGTTACGGGACAGGGGGCTTCGGGGCCAACGTCCTGACTTTC; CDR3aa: CAWSYGTGGFGANVLTF
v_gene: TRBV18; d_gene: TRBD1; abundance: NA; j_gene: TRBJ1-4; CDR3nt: TGTGCCAGCTCACGGGACAGTTCGAATGAAAAACTGTTTTTT; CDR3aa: CASSRDSSNEKLFF
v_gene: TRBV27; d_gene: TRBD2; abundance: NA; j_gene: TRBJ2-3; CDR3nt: TGTGCCAGCAGTTTATGGGCCATAAGGGCGGGGACTAGCGGGGTGGTAACGCAGTATTTT; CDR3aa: CASSLWAIRAGTSGVVTQYF
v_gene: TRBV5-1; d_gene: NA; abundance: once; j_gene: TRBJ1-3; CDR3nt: TGCGCCAGCAGCCTGAAAATAGGGGACACCATATATTTT; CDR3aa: CASSLKIGDTIYF
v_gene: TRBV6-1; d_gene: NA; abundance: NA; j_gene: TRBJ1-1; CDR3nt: TGTGCCAGCAGCGAACAGAGGTCGGTCACTGAAGCTTTCTTT; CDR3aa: CASSEQRSVTEAFF
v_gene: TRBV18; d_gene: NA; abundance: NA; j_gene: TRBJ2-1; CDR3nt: TGTGCCAGCTCACACCCTAGCGACAATGAGCAGTTCTTC; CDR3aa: CASSHPSDNEQFF
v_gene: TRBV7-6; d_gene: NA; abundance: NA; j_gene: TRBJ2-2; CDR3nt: TGTGCCAGCAGCCCCCTTAACACCGGGGAGCTGTTTTTT; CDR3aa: CASSPLNTGELFF
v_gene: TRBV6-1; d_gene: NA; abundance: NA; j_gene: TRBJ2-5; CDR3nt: TGTGCCAGCAGTGACTTCGGGGGAAACCAAGAGACCCAGTACTTC; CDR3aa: CASSDFGGNQETQYF
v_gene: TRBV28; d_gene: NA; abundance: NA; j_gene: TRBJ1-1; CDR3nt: TGTGCCAGCAGTCGCACAGGGACCGAAGCTTTCTTT; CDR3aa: CASSRTGTEAFF
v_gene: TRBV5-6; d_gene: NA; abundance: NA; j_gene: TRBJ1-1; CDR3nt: TGTGCCAGCAGCTTGTTCCAGGGTTCGTGGGCTTTCTTT; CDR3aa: CASSLFQGSWAFF
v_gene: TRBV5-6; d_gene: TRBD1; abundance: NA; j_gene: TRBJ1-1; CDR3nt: TGTGCCAGCAGTCCTACGACAGGGGCGAACACTGAAGCTTTCTTT; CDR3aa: CASSPTTGANTEAFF
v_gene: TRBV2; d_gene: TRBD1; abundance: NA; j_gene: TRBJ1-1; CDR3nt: TGTGCCAGCACCTCGGACAGGGGAAGGGAAGCTTTCTTT; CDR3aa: CASTSDRGREAFF
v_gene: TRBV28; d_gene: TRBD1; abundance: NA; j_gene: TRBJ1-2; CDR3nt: TGTGCCAGCAGTGCCCGACAGGGAAGCTTTGGCTATGGCTACACCTTC; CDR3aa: CASSARQGSFGYGYTF
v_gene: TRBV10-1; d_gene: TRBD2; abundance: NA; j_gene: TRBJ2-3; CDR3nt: TGCGCCAGCAGTGAGTCTGGGACTAGCGACACAGATACGCAGTATTTT; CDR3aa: CASSESGTSDTDTQYF
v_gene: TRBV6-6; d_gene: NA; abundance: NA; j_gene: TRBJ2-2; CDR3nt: TGTGCCAGCACTCGTCCGGGGGACACCGGGGAGCTGTTTTTT; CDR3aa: CASTRPGDTGELFF
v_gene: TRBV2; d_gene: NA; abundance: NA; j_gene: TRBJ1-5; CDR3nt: TGTGCCAGCAGTGAGGGGCGCGGGGTTCAGCCCCAGCATTTT; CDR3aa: CASSEGRGVQPQHF
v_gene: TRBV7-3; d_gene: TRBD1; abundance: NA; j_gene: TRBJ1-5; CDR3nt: TGTGCCAGCAGCCCCTACCGACAGGGCCATCAGCCCCAGCATTTT; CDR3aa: CASSPYRQGHQPQHF
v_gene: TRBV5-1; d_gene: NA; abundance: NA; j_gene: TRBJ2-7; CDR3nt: TGCGCCAGCAGCTGGGACTCCCTCTACGAGCAGTACTTC; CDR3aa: CASSWDSLYEQYF
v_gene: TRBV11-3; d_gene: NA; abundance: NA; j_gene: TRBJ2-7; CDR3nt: TGTGCCAGCAGCTTAGAGGTCAGGGTGGCATACGAGCAGTACTTC; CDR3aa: CASSLEVRVAYEQYF
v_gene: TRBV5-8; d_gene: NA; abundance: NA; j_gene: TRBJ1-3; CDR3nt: TGTGCCAGCAGCTTGAGGGGGTCTGGAAACACCATATATTTT; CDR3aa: CASSLRGSGNTIYF
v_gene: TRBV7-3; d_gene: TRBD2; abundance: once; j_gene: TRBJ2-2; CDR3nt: TGTGCCAGCAGCAGACCGACGGGGGGGACCGGGGAGCTGTTTTTT; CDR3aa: CASSRPTGGTGELFF